Sequencing of this TCR beta chain was carried out in a study of T cells after posttransplantation cyclophosphamide. Overall study findings and caveats: Tissue-infiltrating T cells from skin or gut overlapped little with blood T cells.

Using immunoSEQ multiplex PCR, the repertoire was profiled, and TCRdb retains in-frame clones only, with some absent. In total the sample includes over 30,000 clones, none of them seen once. J gave up 4 bases and V 2 bases, and 4 bases lay outside the gene matches. From germline, CDR1 is LNHDA and CDR2 SQIVND (reference sequence). CDR3 length: 15 amino acids. About this clone: Its antigen is not known.

The TCR comes from a girl aged 10-17 years in good health, CMV-negative, and a related stem cell transplant donor. Material: PBMCs. The V gene is TRBV19, the J gene TRBJ2-4; the match to TRBD1 covers 8 bases. The CDR3 spells CASSIRTGRKNIQYF. The CDR3 DNA is TGTGCCAGTAGTATACGGACAGGGAGAAAAAACATTCAGTACTTC.